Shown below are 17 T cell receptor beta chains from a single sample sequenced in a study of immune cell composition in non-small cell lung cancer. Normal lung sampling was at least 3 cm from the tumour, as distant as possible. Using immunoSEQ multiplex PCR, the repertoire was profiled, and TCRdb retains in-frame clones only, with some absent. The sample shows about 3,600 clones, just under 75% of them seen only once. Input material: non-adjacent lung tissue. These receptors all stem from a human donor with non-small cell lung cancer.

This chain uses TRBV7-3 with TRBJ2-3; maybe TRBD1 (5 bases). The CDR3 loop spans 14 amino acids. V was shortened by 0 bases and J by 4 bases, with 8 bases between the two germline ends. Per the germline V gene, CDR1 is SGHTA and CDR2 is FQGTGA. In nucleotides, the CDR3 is TGTGCCAGCAGCTTAACGGGGCGGCCAGATACGCAGTATTTT. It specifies CASSLTGRPDTQYF.

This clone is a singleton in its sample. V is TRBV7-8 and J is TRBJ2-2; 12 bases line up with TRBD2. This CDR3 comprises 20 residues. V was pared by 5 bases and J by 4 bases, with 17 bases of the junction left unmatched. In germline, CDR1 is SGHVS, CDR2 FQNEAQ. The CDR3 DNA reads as TGTGCCAGCAGCCTACGAACCGGACTAGCGGGATGGGACCGCACCGGGGAGCTGTTTTTT. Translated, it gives CASSLRTGLAGWDRTGELFF.

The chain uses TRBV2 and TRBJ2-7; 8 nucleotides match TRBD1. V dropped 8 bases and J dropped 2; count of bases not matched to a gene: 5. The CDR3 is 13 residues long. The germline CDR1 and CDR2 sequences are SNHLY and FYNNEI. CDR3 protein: CASGTGIPYEQYF. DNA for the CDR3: TGTGCCAGCGGGACAGGTATTCCCTACGAGCAGTACTTC.

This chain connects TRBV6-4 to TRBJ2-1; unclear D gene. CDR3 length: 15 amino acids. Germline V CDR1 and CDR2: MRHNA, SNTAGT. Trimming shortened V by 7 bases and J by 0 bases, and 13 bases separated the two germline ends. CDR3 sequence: CASTESILSYNEQFF. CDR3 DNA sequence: TGTGCCAGCACCGAGAGCATACTCTCCTACAATGAGCAGTTCTTC.

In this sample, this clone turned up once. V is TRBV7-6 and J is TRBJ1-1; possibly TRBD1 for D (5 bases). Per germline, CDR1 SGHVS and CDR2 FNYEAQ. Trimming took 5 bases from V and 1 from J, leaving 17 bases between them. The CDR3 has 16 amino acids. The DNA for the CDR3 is TGTGCCAGCAGCCCTGCGGGAGTTGGGGGGAACACTGAAGCTTTCTTT. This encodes CASSPAGVGGNTEAFF.

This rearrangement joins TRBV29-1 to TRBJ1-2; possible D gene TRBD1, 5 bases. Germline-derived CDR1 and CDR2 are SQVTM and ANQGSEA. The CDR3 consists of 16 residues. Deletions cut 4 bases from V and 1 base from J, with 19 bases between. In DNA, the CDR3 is TGCAGCGTTGGAAAGGGCGGGGACCCCATTAACTATGGCTACACCTTC. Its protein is CSVGKGGDPINYGYTF.

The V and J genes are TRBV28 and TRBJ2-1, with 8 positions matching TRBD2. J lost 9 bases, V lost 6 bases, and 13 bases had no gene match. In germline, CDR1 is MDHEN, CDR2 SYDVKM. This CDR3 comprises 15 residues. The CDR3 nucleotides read TGTGCCAGCAGGGGGCTAGGGACTAGGGCCGGTGAGCAGTTCTTC. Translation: CASRGLGTRAGEQFF.

This CDR3 is CASNGAGGANTGELFF. DNA for the CDR3: TGTGCCAGCAATGGAGCGGGAGGGGCGAACACCGGGGAGCTGTTTTTT. V gene TRBV2 combines with J gene TRBJ2-2, with TRBD2 matching 10 bases. The CDR3 length is 16 residues. Unmatched junction bases numbered 5, after V lost 7 bases and J lost 0 bases. Germline CDR1 is SNHLY and CDR2 is FYNNEI. Based on the CDR3 plus reference TRBV2 and TRBJ2-2, the full variable domain is EPEVTQTPSHQVTQMGQEVILRCVPISNHLYFYWYRQILGQKVEFLVSFYNNEISEKSEIFDDQFSVERPDGSNFTLKIRSTKLEDSAMYFCASNGAGGANTGELFFGEGSRLTVL.

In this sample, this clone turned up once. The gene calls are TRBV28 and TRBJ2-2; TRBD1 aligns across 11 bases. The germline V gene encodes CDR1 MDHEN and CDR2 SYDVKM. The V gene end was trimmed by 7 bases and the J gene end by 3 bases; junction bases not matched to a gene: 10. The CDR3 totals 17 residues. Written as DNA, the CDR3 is TGTGCCAGCATCTCCCGAGGACAGGGGGCCTACACCGGGGAGCTGTTTTTT. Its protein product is CASISRGQGAYTGELFF.

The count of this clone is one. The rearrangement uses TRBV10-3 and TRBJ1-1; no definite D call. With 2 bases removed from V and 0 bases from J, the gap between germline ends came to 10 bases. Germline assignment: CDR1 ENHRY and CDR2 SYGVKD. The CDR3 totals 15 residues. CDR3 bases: TGTGCCATCAGTGAGGCAAGAGCTTTGAACACTGAAGCTTTCTTT. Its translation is CAISEARALNTEAFF.

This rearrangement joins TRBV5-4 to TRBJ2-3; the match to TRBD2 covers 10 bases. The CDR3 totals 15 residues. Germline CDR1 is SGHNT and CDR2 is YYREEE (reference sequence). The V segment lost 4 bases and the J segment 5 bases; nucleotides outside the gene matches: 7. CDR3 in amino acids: CASSDGAGGLDTQYF. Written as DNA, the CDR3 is TGTGCCAGCAGCGACGGAGCGGGAGGGTTAGATACGCAGTATTTT.

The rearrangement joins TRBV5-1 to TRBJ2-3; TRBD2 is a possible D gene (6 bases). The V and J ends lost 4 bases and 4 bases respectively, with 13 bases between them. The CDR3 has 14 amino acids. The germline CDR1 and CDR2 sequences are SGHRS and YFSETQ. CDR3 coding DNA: TGCGCCAGCAGCAGGGACTCAGCCTCAGATACGCAGTATTTT. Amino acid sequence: CASSRDSASDTQYF.

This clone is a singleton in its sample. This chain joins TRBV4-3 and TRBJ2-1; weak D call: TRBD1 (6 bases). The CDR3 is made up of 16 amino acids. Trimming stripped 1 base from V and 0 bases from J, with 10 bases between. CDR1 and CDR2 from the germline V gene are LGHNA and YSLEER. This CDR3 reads CASSQGRGNSYNEQFF. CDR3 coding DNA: TGCGCCAGCAGCCAAGGCAGGGGTAACTCCTACAATGAGCAGTTCTTC.

This CDR3 reads CASSIWDTSNQPQHF. In DNA, the CDR3 is TGTGCCAGTAGTATTTGGGACACTTCCAATCAGCCCCAGCATTTT. The chain is built from TRBV19 and TRBJ1-5; TRBD1 might be the D (6 bases). V lost 3 bases, J lost 3 bases, and 12 bases lay in between. CDR1 is LNHDA and CDR2 is SQIVND in the germline V gene (reference sequence). This CDR3 has 15 residues.

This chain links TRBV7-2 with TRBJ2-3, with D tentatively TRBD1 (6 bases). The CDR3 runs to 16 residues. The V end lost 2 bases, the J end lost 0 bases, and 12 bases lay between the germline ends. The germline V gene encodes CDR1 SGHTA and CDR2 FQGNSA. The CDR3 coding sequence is TGTGCCAGCAGCTTACAGGGGTTGGAGAGCACAGATACGCAGTATTTT. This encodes CASSLQGLESTDTQYF.

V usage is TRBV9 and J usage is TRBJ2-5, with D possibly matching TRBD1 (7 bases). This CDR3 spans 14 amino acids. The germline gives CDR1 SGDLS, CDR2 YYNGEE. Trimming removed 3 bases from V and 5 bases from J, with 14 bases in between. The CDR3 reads CASSEGGQRETQYF. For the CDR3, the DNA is TGTGCCAGCAGCGAGGGGGGACAGAGGGAGACCCAGTACTTC.

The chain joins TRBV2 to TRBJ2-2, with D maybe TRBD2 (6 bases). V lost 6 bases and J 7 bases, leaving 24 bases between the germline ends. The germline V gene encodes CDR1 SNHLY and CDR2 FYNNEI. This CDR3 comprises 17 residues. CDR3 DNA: TGTGCCAGCAGGCTCGCGGGGACCGCCCTATCGGACGGGGAGCTGTTTTTT. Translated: CASRLAGTALSDGELFF.